The 10 T cell receptor beta chains reported below all come from one sample, sequenced in a study of shared clonotypes between healthy human individuals (dated by TCRdb to about 2020). Libraries were constructed by the immunoSEQ multiplex PCR assay. As stored in TCRdb, this immuneACCESS dataset retains in-frame rearrangements with V and J assigned. A fraction of the clones does not appear; measured against another copy, unresolved V genes explain less than half of the discrepancy, and the remainder lacks a known reason. This sample is represented by about 2.4 million clones; approximately 94% of them were singletons. About 0.39% of the sample goes to the ten largest clones. Input material: naive CD4+ T cells from PBMCs. Sample cell subset or site, as interpreted from the label and publication: CD45RA+ positively selected. These receptors all come from a man aged 18-30 years in good health. Some clones in this sample may be carry-over from other donors' samples.

This clone appeared once. The CDR3 bases are TGCGCCAGCAGCCCGGCTGGGGCGGGAGATACCGGGGAGCTGTTTTTT. Residues: CASSPAGAGDTGELFF. The chain has TRBV5-1 and TRBJ2-2, with TRBD2 matching 7 bases. V was clipped by 4 bases and J by 5 bases; unmatched bases: 11. Germline loops: CDR1 SGHRS, CDR2 YFSETQ. The CDR3 sequence is 16 residues long.

Notes on this clone: This sample also contains other DNA sequences that code for the same CDR3. The V gene is TRBV28, the J gene TRBJ1-2; D remains unclear. This CDR3 has 14 amino acids. Trimming cost V 1 base and J 2 bases, with 8 bases left between them. The germline V gene has CDR1 MDHEN and CDR2 SYDVKM. The CDR3 here is CASSLSPGNYGYTF. The CDR3, as DNA: TGTGCCAGCAGTTTATCGCCGGGCAACTATGGCTACACCTTC.

The chain links TRBV28 to TRBJ1-5; D perhaps matches TRBD1 (5 bases). The V end lost 3 bases, the J end lost 0 bases, and 15 bases lay between the germline ends. Looked up from germline, CDR1 is MDHEN and CDR2 is SYDVKM. The CDR3 runs 17 residues. CDR3 sequence (DNA): TGTGCCAGCAGTTTGGGGCAGAGACCTTATAGCAATCAGCCCCAGCATTTT. Translation: CASSLGQRPYSNQPQHF.

The chain carries TRBV4-2 and TRBJ1-3, with 7 bases fitting TRBD1. Trimming took 2 bases from V and 2 from J; bases not matched to a gene: 12. This CDR3 has 18 amino acids. Germline V lookup: CDR1 LGHNA, CDR2 YNFKEQ. The CDR3 loop reads CASSQNSDRVVPGNTIYF. The CDR3 coding sequence is TGTGCCAGCAGCCAAAACTCCGACAGGGTGGTTCCTGGAAACACCATATATTTT.

This chain links TRBV7-3 with TRBJ2-3; no clear D. The CDR3 contains 13 residues. Germline V gives CDR1 SGHTA, CDR2 FQGTGA. Between the trimmed V and J ends, which lost 5 bases and 4 bases, there was a span of 10 bases. The CDR3 bases are TGTGCCAGCAGCGCCACGGGTTCAGATACGCAGTATTTT. Translation gives CASSATGSDTQYF.

The rearrangement uses TRBV13 and TRBJ1-5; D gene unclear. V gave up 1 base and J gave up 6 bases, with 13 bases separating them. The CDR3 contains 15 residues. The germline CDR1 and CDR2 sequences are PRHDT and FYEKMQ (reference sequence). The CDR3 DNA follows: TGTGCCAGCAGCTTAGCGTCGAGAGGTGTTCAGCCCCAGCATTTT. Encoded protein: CASSLASRGVQPQHF.

This chain links TRBV10-3 with TRBJ1-1; 9 positions agree with TRBD1. This CDR3 comprises 15 residues. Germline lookup yields CDR1 ENHRY and CDR2 SYGVKD. J lost 4 bases, V lost 7 bases, and 10 bases had no gene match. The CDR3 sequence: CAITREGTGTTEAFF. The CDR3 DNA follows: TGTGCCATCACCAGGGAAGGGACAGGGACCACTGAAGCTTTCTTT.

This sequence joins TRBV2 and TRBJ2-2, with 8 positions matching TRBD1. The CDR3 totals 14 residues. V lost 5 bases and J lost 6; bases outside the gene matches: 5. The germline V gene has CDR1 SNHLY and CDR2 FYNNEI. For the CDR3, the DNA is TGTGCCAGCAGTACGACAGGGGCGGCCGGGGAGCTGTTTTTT. It specifies CASSTTGAAGELFF.

The genes are TRBV5-1 and TRBJ2-7, with D possibly TRBD2 on 7 matching bases. The germline V and J ends were trimmed by 7 bases and 4 bases, with 21 bases remaining between them. This CDR3 is built from 15 residues. Germline values: CDR1 SGHRS, CDR2 YFSETQ. CDR3 sequence: CASGPGGPASYEQYF. CDR3 in DNA: TGCGCCAGCGGTCCGGGGGGCCCAGCCAGTTACGAGCAGTACTTC.

Notes on this clone: Other nucleotide sequences from this sample produce the same CDR3. This rearrangement joins TRBV18 to TRBJ2-7, with 10 bases lining up with TRBD2. Germline assignment: CDR1 KGHSH and CDR2 LQKENI. This CDR3 contains 15 residues. Trimming took 3 bases from V and 0 from J; bases not matched to a gene: 2. The DNA for the CDR3 is TGTGCCAGCTCACCCCCTAGCGGGAGCTCCTACGAGCAGTACTTC. Amino acid sequence: CASSPPSGSSYEQYF.